One and the same sample provided the 16 T cell receptor beta chains below, sequenced in a study of T-cell reconstitution after alpha-beta-depleted transplantation in children. TCRbeta library construction was performed incorporating unique molecular identifiers. TCRdb re-analysed the PCR reads in MiXCR, keeping a single row per CDR3 protein. The sample gives 200,000 to 250,000 distinct CDR3 sequences, roughly 8% of which show up once; 6.3% is in the top ten. This specimen was PBMCs, mostly from graft donor cells, taken 180 days after TCRalphabeta/CD19-depleted stem cell transplant. The receptors stem from a male patient under 18 who had a stem cell transplant for acute lymphoblastic leukemia, so the T cells may come from the graft donor.

There are many counts of this clonotype. This chain joins TRBV5-6 and TRBJ2-3; possible D gene TRBD2, 5 bases. The ends were cut back, 3 bases at V and 4 bases at J, with 12 bases in the middle. The CDR3 length is 14 residues. Per the germline V gene, CDR1 is SGHDT and CDR2 is YYEEEE. CDR3 sequence: CASSYGVFSDTQYF. For the CDR3, the DNA is TGTGCCAGCAGCTACGGGGTTTTCTCAGATACGCAGTATTTT.

This clonotype was detected ten times or more. The CDR3 DNA is TGTGCCAGCAGCTTAGTGGGAAATAATTCACCCCTCCACTTT. It specifies CASSLVGNNSPLHF. The chain couples TRBV7-8 to TRBJ1-6; D unclear. V dropped 1 base and J dropped 5 bases, with 6 bases sitting between them. CDR1 SGHVS and CDR2 FQNEAQ come from the germline V gene. This CDR3 spans 14 amino acids.

This clonotype was found many times. The CDR3 DNA sequence: TGTGCCAGCAGTTTGCAGGGAACCGGGGAGCTGTTTTTT. Its translation: CASSLQGTGELFF. The genes are TRBV5-6 and TRBJ2-2; a possible D gene is TRBD1 (5 bases). The CDR3 is made up of 13 amino acids. From germline, CDR1 is SGHDT and CDR2 YYEEEE. The ends were cut back, 5 bases at V and 5 bases at J, with 10 bases in the middle.

This clonotype was picked up many times. The rearrangement links TRBV7-9 to TRBJ2-6, with unresolved D. Germline-derived CDR1 and CDR2 are SEHNR and FQNEAQ (reference sequence). V was trimmed by 7 bases and J by 0 bases, leaving 7 bases between them. The CDR3 length is 14 residues. CDR3 sequence reads: CASNQLSGANVLTF. The CDR3 nucleotides are TGTGCCAGCAACCAGCTCTCTGGGGCCAACGTCCTGACTTTC.

This clonotype was seen at least ten times. This chain links TRBV29-1 with TRBJ1-1, with 9 bases identical to TRBD1. The CDR3 runs to 15 residues. J lost 8 bases, V lost 0 bases, and 10 bases had no gene match. Germline values: CDR1 SQVTM, CDR2 ANQGSEA. The CDR3 protein is CSVEDLGQGGSEAFF. In nucleotides, the CDR3 is TGCAGCGTTGAAGACTTGGGACAGGGTGGATCCGAAGCTTTCTTT.

Regarding this clonotype: A clone one base away is much larger, so this may be a read error. The rearrangement uses TRBV2 and TRBJ2-2, with D possibly being TRBD1 or TRBD2 (5 bases each). The length of the CDR3 is 12 residues. Germline V gene lookup returns CDR1 SNHLY and CDR2 FYNNEI. This CDR3 reads CASSPGSGVLFF. The CDR3 region has the DNA TGTGCCAGCAGTCCAGGGAGTGGGGTGCTGTTTTTT.

This clonotype was seen at least ten times. This chain joins TRBV11-2 and TRBJ1-1, with D maybe TRBD1 (5 bases). Trimming shortened V by 4 bases and J by 3 bases, and 18 bases separated the two germline ends. This CDR3 has 16 residues. CDR1 and CDR2 (germline): SGHAT, FQNNGV. CDR3 region: CASSSFRGTVDTEAFF. The CDR3 coding sequence is TGTGCCAGCAGCTCGTTTCGGGGGACGGTGGACACTGAAGCTTTCTTT.

This clonotype was seen many times. The rearrangement joins TRBV14 to TRBJ1-3, with 11 bases matching TRBD1. Trimming cost V 5 bases and J 9 bases; bases outside gene matches: 6. The CDR3 extends over 14 amino acids. CDR1 and CDR2 from the germline V gene are SGHDN and FVKESK. The CDR3 here is CASSTRTGGSTIYF. The CDR3 nucleotides are TGTGCCAGCAGCACAAGGACAGGGGGCTCCACCATATATTTT. Filled out from reference TRBV14 and TRBJ1-3, the complete variable domain reads EAGVTQFPSHSVIEKGQTVTLRCDPISGHDNLYWYRRVMGKEIKFLLHFVKESKQDESGMPNNRFLAERTGGTYSTLKVQPAELEDSGVYFCASSTRTGGSTIYFGEGSWLTVV.

This clonotype was counted many times. The chain employs TRBV7-3 and TRBJ2-1; TRBD2 might be the D (6 bases). This CDR3 is 18 amino acids long. Trimming removed 5 bases at V and 2 bases at J, with 22 bases between. Germline values: CDR1 SGHTA, CDR2 FQGTGA. The chain's CDR3 is CASSPSAEAGPTYNEQFF. DNA of the CDR3: TGTGCCAGCAGCCCCTCAGCAGAAGCGGGCCCTACCTACAATGAGCAGTTCTTC. The variable domain in full, completed from reference TRBV7-3 and TRBJ2-1, reads GAGVSQTPSNKVTEKGKYVELRCDPISGHTALYWYRQSLGQGPEFLIYFQGTGAADDSGLPNDRFFAVRPEGSVSTLKIQRTERGDSAVYLCASSPSAEAGPTYNEQFFGPGTRLTVL.

This clonotype showed up many times. The CDR3 is CASSRSSVEETQYF. The CDR3 DNA follows: TGCGCCAGCAGCCGATCTAGCGTTGAAGAGACCCAGTACTTC. The chain recombines TRBV5-1 with TRBJ2-5; possibly TRBD2 for D (6 bases). The CDR3 sequence is 14 residues long. Trimming stripped 4 bases from V and 3 bases from J, with 13 bases between. In germline, CDR1 is SGHRS, CDR2 YFSETQ. The full variable domain, completed using reference TRBV5-1 and TRBJ2-5, is KAGVTQTPRYLIKTRGQQVTLSCSPISGHRSVSWYQQTPGQGLQFLFEYFSETQRNKGNFPGRFSGRQFSNSRSEMNVSTLELGDSALYLCASSRSSVEETQYFGPGTRLLVL.

The sample holds many counts of this clonotype. The chain links TRBV27 to TRBJ2-7; D call uncertain. Trimming left V 5 bases short and J 3 bases short, with 23 bases between. From germline, CDR1 is MNHEY and CDR2 SMNVEV (reference sequence). CDR3 length: 17 amino acids. In DNA form, the CDR3 reads TGTGCCAGCAGTCCGCTCGCTCTGGGTCGGCCGGACTACGAGCAGTACTTC. This sequence encodes CASSPLALGRPDYEQYF.

Notes on this clonotype: A much larger clone differs from this one at a single base, so this may be a read error. The chain has TRBV28 and TRBJ2-5, with D possibly TRBD2 on 5 matching bases. The V gene's germline CDR1 is MDHEN and CDR2 SYDVKM. The CDR3 sequence is 11 residues long. The ends were cut back, 7 bases at V and 10 bases at J, with 13 bases in the middle. DNA for the CDR3: TGTGCCAGCACAGTCCGGGATATCCAGTACTTC. Residues: CASTVRDIQYF.

At least ten counts were recorded for this clonotype. The V call is TRBV6-5, the J call TRBJ2-1, with D perhaps given as TRBD1 or TRBD2 (5 bases each). The CDR3 sequence is 13 residues long. Germline CDR1 and CDR2: MNHEY and SVGAGI. V lost 6 bases and J 9 bases, leaving 15 bases between the germline ends. The CDR3 region is CASRHLTRGEQFF. CDR3 coding DNA: TGTGCCAGCAGACACCTCACTAGGGGTGAGCAGTTCTTC.

This clonotype has ten or more counts. This rearrangement joins TRBV11-3 to TRBJ2-1, with 12 bases that match TRBD2. Germline CDR1 SGHNT, CDR2 YENEEA. The CDR3 totals 16 residues. J lost 4 bases, V lost 3 bases, and 4 bases had no gene match. This chain's CDR3 is CASSFTLAGGYNEQFF. DNA for the CDR3: TGTGCCAGCAGCTTCACACTAGCGGGGGGTTACAATGAGCAGTTCTTC.

This clonotype has a count of ten or more. This sequence joins TRBV5-1 and TRBJ2-1; 8 positions agree with TRBD2. Germline CDR1 and CDR2: SGHRS and YFSETQ. V was clipped by 0 bases and J by 6 bases; unmatched bases: 8. This CDR3 region has 16 residues. DNA of the CDR3: TGCGCCAGCAGCTTGGTAGGGACTAGTGGTTTCAATGAGCAGTTCTTC. It is translated as CASSLVGTSGFNEQFF. Full variable domain (missing parts from reference TRBV5-1 and TRBJ2-1): KAGVTQTPRYLIKTRGQQVTLSCSPISGHRSVSWYQQTPGQGLQFLFEYFSETQRNKGNFPGRFSGRQFSNSRSEMNVSTLELGDSALYLCASSLVGTSGFNEQFFGPGTRLTVL.

This clonotype showed up many times. The rearrangement uses TRBV5-5 and TRBJ2-7; 11 bases align to TRBD2. The CDR3 spans 16 residues. Per germline, CDR1 SGHKS and CDR2 YYEKEE (reference sequence). Trimming removed 3 bases from V and 3 bases from J; junction bases left unmatched: 8. DNA for the CDR3: TGTGCCAGCAGCTCCAACGAGACTAGCGGGAACTACGAGCAGTACTTC. Amino acids: CASSSNETSGNYEQYF.